This T cell receptor beta chain was profiled in a study of OX40 agonist ivuxolimab in advanced cancers. For context, the study as a whole: Ivuxolimab, which targeted the costimulatory receptor OX40 (CD134), was an agonistic, fully human IgG2 monoclonal antibody. Intravenous ivuxolimab was administered to patients every 2 weeks at six dose levels: 0.01, 0.1, 0.3, 1.5, 3 and 10 mg/kg. Of the 52 patients in dose escalation, about 20 had hepatocellular carcinoma, some 15 had melanoma, 9 had renal cell carcinoma and 9 had head and neck cancer. The dose-escalation cohort was about 86% male with a mean age of about 58 years, ranging from about 23 to 85. Patients were allowed to have had prior anti-PD-1, anti-PD-L1 or anti-CTLA-4 therapy, and 40% to 45% of the dose-escalation patients had previously received checkpoint inhibitors. Partial responses occurred in three dose-escalation patients, of whom one had hepatocellular carcinoma and two had cutaneous melanoma. Peripheral TCRbeta sequencing was intended to test whether TCR sequence diversity was altered and clonal T-cell expansion was caused by ivuxolimab. The monotherapy dose-escalation portion (N = 52 patients) of the phase I ivuxolimab trial is reported in the paper. Results the study describes overall, beyond this receptor: Antigen specificity was not determined for the clonally expanded peripheral T cells. After ivuxolimab, more expanded clones were found on average in CD8+ T cells than in CD4+ T cells. At doses from 0.1 to 3.0 mg/kg, clonal expansion was seen in both CD4+ and CD8+ blood T cells between baseline and week 6. Low levels of normalized T-cell clonal expansion were also shown by some nonresponding patients. In the 0.1-3.0 mg/kg groups, partial responders were among the patients with the lowest normalized peripheral clonal expansion, particularly in CD8+ T cells.

As regards this clone: Its antigen has not been determined. Base-call qualities are not available, and no considerably larger clone is one nucleotide away.

Patients with autoimmune disease history or receiving systemic immunosuppression were excluded from the trial. Peripheral blood for TCR sequencing was collected from all dose cohorts at baseline, on cycle 4 day 1, and on cycle 7 day 1. The samples were taken from a phase I, first-in-human, multicenter, open-label dose-escalation trial of ivuxolimab. Adults with locally advanced or metastatic head and neck squamous cell, hepatocellular, melanoma or renal cell carcinoma were enrolled in the trial. Before TCR sequencing, CD4+ T cells and CD8+ T cells were sorted from peripheral blood as separate populations. To sequence the TCRbeta CDR3 region, genomic DNA was isolated from the sorted cells. The immunoSEQ Assay was used for sequencing of TCRbeta CDR3 regions. TCRdb holds this immuneACCESS table with in-frame rearrangements only. Some clones are missing; in checked studies, unresolved V genes explain under half, and the rest has no known cause. The sample table holds about 92,000 clones, of which 84% were seen once. The leading ten clones occupy about 6% of the sample.

The TCR originated in an adult with an advanced solid tumor such as melanoma, head and neck, liver or kidney cancer. The specimen comprised CD4+ or CD8+ T cells sorted from blood, sampled in a trial of the OX40 agonist ivuxolimab.

This receptor has the CDR3 CASSLAPDRQAFF. The nucleotides are TGTGCCAGCAGCTTAGCCCCGGACAGACAAGCTTTCTTT. The sequence joins TRBV11-2 to TRBJ1-1; matching of 6 bases hints at TRBD1 as the D gene. At the junction V is shortened by 1 base and J by 9 bases, with 12 bases in between. As encoded in the germline V gene, CDR1 is SGHAT while CDR2 is FQNNGV. From cysteine to phenylalanine, the CDR3 is 13 amino acids long. CDR3 DNA only is kept here, 39 bases in frame from base 1.